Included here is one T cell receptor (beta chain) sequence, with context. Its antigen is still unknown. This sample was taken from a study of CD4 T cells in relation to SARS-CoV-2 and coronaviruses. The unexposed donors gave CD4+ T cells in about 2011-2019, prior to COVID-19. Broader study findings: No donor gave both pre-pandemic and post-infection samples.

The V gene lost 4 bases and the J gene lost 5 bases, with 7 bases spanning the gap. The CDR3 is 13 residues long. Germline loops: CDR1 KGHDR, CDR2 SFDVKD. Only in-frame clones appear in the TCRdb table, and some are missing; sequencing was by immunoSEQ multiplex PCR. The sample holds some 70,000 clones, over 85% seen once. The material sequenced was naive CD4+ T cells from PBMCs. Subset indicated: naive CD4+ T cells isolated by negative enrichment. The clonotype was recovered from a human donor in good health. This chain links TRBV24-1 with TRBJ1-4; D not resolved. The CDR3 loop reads CATSDPPNEKLFF. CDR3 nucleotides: TGTGCCACCAGTGACCCCCCAAATGAAAAACTGTTTTTT.